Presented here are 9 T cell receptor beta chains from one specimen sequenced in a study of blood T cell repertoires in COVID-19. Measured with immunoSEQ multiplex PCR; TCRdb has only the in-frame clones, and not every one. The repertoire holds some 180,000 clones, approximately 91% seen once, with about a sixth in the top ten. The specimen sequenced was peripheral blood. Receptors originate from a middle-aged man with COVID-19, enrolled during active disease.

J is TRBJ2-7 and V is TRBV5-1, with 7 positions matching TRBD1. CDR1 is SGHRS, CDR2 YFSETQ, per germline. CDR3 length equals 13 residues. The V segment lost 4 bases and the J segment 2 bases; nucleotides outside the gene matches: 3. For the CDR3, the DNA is TGCGCCAGCAGCACCGGGACAGCCTACGAGCAGTACTTC. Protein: CASSTGTAYEQYF.

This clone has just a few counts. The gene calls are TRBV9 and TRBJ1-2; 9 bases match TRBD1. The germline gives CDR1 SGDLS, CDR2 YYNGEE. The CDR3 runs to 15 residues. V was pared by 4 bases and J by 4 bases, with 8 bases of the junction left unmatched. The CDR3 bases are TGTGCCAGCAGCCCCAACGACAGGGGGGCCTATGGCTACACCTTC. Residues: CASSPNDRGAYGYTF.

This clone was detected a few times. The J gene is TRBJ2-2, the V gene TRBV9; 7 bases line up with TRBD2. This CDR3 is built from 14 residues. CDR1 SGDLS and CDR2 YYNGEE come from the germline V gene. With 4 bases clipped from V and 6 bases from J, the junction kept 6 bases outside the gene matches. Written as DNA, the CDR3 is TGTGCCAGCAGCTTACGGACTAGTCCCGGGGAGCTGTTTTTT. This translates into CASSLRTSPGELFF.

CDR3 sequence reads: CASSISAGTNEKLFF. The CDR3 DNA follows: TGTGCCAGTAGTATTTCGGCGGGGACGAATGAAAAACTGTTTTTT. The rearrangement links TRBV19 to TRBJ1-4, with D maybe TRBD1 (5 bases). Germline-derived CDR1 and CDR2 are LNHDA and SQIVND (reference sequence). Trimming pared 3 bases from V and 5 bases from J, leaving 13 bases between. CDR3 length: 15 residues.

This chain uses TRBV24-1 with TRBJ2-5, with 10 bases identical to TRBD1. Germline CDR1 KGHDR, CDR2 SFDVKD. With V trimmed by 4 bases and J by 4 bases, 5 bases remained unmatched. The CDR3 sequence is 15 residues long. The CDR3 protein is CATSDATGGPETQYF. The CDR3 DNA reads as TGTGCCACCAGTGACGCGACAGGGGGCCCAGAGACCCAGTACTTC.

The CDR3 nucleotides read TGTGCCAGCAGCCGACAGCTCTCTGGGGCCAACGTCCTGACTTTC. Its protein product is CASSRQLSGANVLTF. V is TRBV11-2 and J is TRBJ2-6; TRBD1 might be the D (5 bases). The germline V gene encodes CDR1 SGHAT and CDR2 FQNNGV. V was cut by 5 bases and J by 0 bases, with 8 bases left in between. The CDR3 length is 15 residues.

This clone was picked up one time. DNA of the CDR3: TGTGCCAGCAGTGTGAGAAGAAACACTGAAGCTTTCTTT. The encoded protein is CASSVRRNTEAFF. This chain links TRBV27 with TRBJ1-1, with D unresolved. Germline V lookup: CDR1 MNHEY, CDR2 SMNVEV (reference sequence). CDR3 length equals 13 residues. Trimming shortened V by 5 bases and J by 2 bases, and 9 bases separated the two germline ends.

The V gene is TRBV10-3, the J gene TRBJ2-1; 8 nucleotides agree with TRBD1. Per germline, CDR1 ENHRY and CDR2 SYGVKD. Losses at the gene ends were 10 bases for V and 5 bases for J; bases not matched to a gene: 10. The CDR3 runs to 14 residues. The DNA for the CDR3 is TGTGCCACCTCCTCGGACAGGGTCCACAATGAGCAGTTCTTC. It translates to CATSSDRVHNEQFF.

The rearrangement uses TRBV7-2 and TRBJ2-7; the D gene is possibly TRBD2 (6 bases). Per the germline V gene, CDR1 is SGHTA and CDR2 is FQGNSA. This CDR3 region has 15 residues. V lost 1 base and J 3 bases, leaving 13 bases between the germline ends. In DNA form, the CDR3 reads TGTGCCAGCAGCTTAGAGGCTAGCGCGGACTACGAGCAGTACTTC. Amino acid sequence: CASSLEASADYEQYF.